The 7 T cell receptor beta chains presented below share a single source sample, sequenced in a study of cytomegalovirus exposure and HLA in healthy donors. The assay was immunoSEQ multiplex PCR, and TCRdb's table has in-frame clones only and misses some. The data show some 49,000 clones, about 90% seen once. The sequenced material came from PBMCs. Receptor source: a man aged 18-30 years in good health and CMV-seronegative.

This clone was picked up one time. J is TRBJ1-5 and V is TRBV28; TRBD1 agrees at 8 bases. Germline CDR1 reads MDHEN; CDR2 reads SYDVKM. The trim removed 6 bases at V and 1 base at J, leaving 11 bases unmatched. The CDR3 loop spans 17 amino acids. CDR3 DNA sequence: TGTGCCAGCAGCTCCCCGGACAGGGTGGACAGCAATCAGCCCCAGCATTTT. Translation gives CASSSPDRVDSNQPQHF.

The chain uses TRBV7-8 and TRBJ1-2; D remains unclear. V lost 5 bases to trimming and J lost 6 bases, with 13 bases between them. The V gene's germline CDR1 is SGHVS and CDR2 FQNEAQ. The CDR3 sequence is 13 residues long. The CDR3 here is CASSEGRQHGYTF. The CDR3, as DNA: TGTGCCAGCAGCGAGGGTAGGCAGCATGGCTACACCTTC.

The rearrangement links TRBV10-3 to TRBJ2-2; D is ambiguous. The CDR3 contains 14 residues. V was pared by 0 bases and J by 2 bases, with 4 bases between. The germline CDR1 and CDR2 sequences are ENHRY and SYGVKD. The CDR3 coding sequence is TGTGCCATCAGTGAGTCACTCAACACCGGGGAGCTGTTTTTT. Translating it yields CAISESLNTGELFF.

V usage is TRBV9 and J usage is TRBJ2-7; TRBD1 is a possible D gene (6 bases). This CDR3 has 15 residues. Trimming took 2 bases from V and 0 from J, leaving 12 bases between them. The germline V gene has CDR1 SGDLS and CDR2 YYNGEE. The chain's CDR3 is CASSVTGSSSYEQYF. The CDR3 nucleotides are TGTGCCAGCAGCGTTACAGGGTCGAGCTCCTACGAGCAGTACTTC.

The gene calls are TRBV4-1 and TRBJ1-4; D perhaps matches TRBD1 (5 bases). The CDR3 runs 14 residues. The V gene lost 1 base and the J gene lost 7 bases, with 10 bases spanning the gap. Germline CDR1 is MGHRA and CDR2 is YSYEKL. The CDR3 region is CASSQVRVGEKLFF. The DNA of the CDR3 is TGCGCCAGCAGCCAAGTCAGGGTCGGTGAAAAACTGTTTTTT.

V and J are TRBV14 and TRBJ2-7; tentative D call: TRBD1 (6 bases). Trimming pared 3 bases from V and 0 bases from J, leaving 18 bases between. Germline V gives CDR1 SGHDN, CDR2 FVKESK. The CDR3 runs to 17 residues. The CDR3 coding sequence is TGTGCCAGCAGCCACCCTTCCGAAGGCAGGGGCTCCTACGAGCAGTACTTC. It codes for CASSHPSEGRGSYEQYF.

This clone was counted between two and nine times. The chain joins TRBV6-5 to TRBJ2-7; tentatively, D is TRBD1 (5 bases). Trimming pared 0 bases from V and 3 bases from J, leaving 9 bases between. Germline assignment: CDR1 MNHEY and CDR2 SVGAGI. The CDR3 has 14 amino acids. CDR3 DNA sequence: TGTGCCAGCAGTTACTCAGACAGATACTACGAGCAGTACTTC. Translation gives CASSYSDRYYEQYF.